The sequence of this TCR beta chain was determined in a study of circulating CD8 cells and anti-PD-1 response in melanoma. Looking at the study overall: Responders had complete or partial responses; non-responders had stable or progressive disease.

Sorting of live CD3+CD8+TCRalphabeta+ cells by PD-1 and/or TIGIT gave four subsets. TCR libraries were prepared from approximately 15 ng of total RNA with the QIAseq Immune Repertoire TCR panel. TCRdb redid the calling of the reads with MiXCR, one entry per CDR3 protein. This table holds some 880 distinct CDR3 sequences, approximately 12% found once. From germline, CDR1 is LGHNA and CDR2 YNFKEQ. The CDR3 spans 16 residues. Trimming removed 1 base at V and 8 bases at J, with 20 bases between. This clonotype has only a few counts. This sample comprised CD8+ T cells from PBMCs, obtained at baseline or after one month of anti-PD-1 therapy (not recorded which). The source is a human donor with melanoma. The chain is built from TRBV4-2 and TRBJ1-2; no reliable D call. The CDR3 reads CASSQGRGMVIGGYTF. CDR3 nucleotides: TGTGCCAGCAGCCAAGGGCGGGGAATGGTAATCGGCGGCTACACCTTC.